The 32 T cell receptor beta chains below come from one sample, sequenced in a study of T-cell memory formation after mild COVID-19. MiXCR was run by TCRdb on the 5' RACE reads, yielding one entry per CDR3 protein. The sample lists 360,000 or so distinct CDR3 sequences, under 30% occurring once. Sequenced input: PBMCs or a T cell subset sorted from them (not recorded which). The source of these receptors is an adult woman who had mild COVID-19 (a few samples of this study predate the infection). Cell type and time point are not known.

V usage is TRBV5-1 and J usage is TRBJ2-1; 13 bases align to TRBD2. V was clipped by 0 bases and J by 9 bases; unmatched bases: 6. Looked up from germline, CDR1 is SGHRS and CDR2 is YFSETQ. There are 16 residues in the CDR3. The CDR3 nucleotides read TGCGCCAGCAGCTTGGCCACTAGCGGGGGGGCCTCTGAGCAGTTCTTC. The encoded protein is CASSLATSGGASEQFF.

This chain links TRBV20-1 with TRBJ2-5, with D possibly matching TRBD2 (5 bases). The germline CDR1 and CDR2 sequences are DFQATT and SNEGSKA (reference sequence). The CDR3 runs 11 residues. V lost 4 bases and J lost 5, with 8 bases in between. For the CDR3, the DNA is TGCAGTGCTACGACGGGGGAGACCCAGTACTTC. Protein: CSATTGETQYF.

The chain couples TRBV5-4 to TRBJ2-1; 8 bases fit TRBD2. V shed 5 bases, J shed 7 bases, and the junction held 5 bases outside the gene matches. This CDR3 is built from 13 residues. Looked up from germline, CDR1 is SGHNT and CDR2 is YYREEE (reference sequence). CDR3 residues: CASRAGTRNEQFF. The CDR3 coding sequence is TGTGCCAGCAGGGCCGGGACTAGGAATGAGCAGTTCTTC.

In this sample, this clonotype turned up a few times. The chain couples TRBV3-1 to TRBJ2-3; perhaps TRBD2 as D (6 bases). The CDR3 length is 15 residues. V shed 4 bases and J shed 2 bases, with 13 bases lying between them. Germline V gives CDR1 LGHDT, CDR2 YNNKEL (reference sequence). CDR3 sequence: CASSRGGSATDTQYF. CDR3 in DNA: TGTGCCAGCAGCCGGGGAGGATCGGCCACAGATACGCAGTATTTT.

This chain uses TRBV6-5 with TRBJ1-6, with D tentatively TRBD1 (5 bases). The V and J ends lost 0 bases and 2 bases respectively, with 14 bases between them. Germline lookup yields CDR1 MNHEY and CDR2 SVGAGI. The CDR3 sequence is 18 residues long. This CDR3 is CASSYSLMQGAYNSPLHF. The CDR3 DNA reads as TGTGCCAGCAGTTACTCGCTAATGCAGGGCGCCTATAATTCACCCCTCCACTTT.

The rearrangement uses TRBV3-1 and TRBJ1-3; D is possibly TRBD1 (5 bases). Germline CDR1 LGHDT, CDR2 YNNKEL (reference sequence). The CDR3 consists of 17 residues. Deletions cut 0 bases from V and 2 bases from J, with 14 bases between. The CDR3, as DNA: TGTGCCAGCAGCCAAGACGGGGGACGGGTAACTGGAAACACCATATATTTT. This codes for CASSQDGGRVTGNTIYF.

This clonotype was picked up one time. The rearrangement joins TRBV4-3 to TRBJ1-1, with unresolved D. Per germline, CDR1 LGHNA and CDR2 YSLEER. This CDR3 has 17 residues. Trimming cost V 6 bases and J 2 bases, with 22 bases left between them. CDR3 protein: CASRAEDRGGPNTEAFF. In DNA, the CDR3 is TGCGCCAGCAGGGCGGAAGACCGTGGAGGACCAAACACTGAAGCTTTCTTT.

The chain links TRBV6-2 or TRBV6-3 to TRBJ2-7; perhaps TRBD2 as D (5 bases). CDR1 MNHEY and CDR2 SVGEGT come from the germline V gene. Trimming cost V 2 bases and J 7 bases, with 12 bases left between them. The CDR3 consists of 13 residues. The CDR3 reads CASSYPNGKEQYF. CDR3 DNA sequence: TGTGCCAGCAGTTACCCCAACGGGAAAGAGCAGTACTTC.

The chain employs TRBV6-6 and TRBJ1-3, with 10 bases aligning to TRBD1. The germline V gene encodes CDR1 MNHNY and CDR2 SVGAGI (reference sequence). V was pared by 6 bases and J by 0 bases, with 11 bases of the junction left unmatched. The CDR3 contains 18 residues. DNA for the CDR3: TGTGCCAGCAGCTCCGTGGACAGGGGGACCTACTCTGGAAACACCATATATTTT. It translates to CASSSVDRGTYSGNTIYF.

The genes are TRBV9 and TRBJ2-1, with D perhaps assigned TRBD1 or TRBD2 (5 bases each). The CDR3 totals 12 residues. The V gene's germline CDR1 is SGDLS and CDR2 YYNGEE. Trimming took off 0 bases at V and 10 bases at J, with 8 bases between the two ends. The CDR3 sequence: CASSVGGTEQFF. The CDR3, as DNA: TGTGCCAGCAGCGTAGGTGGGACCGAGCAGTTCTTC.

This chain joins TRBV11-3 and TRBJ2-7; no clear D. V lost 6 bases and J lost 3, with 6 bases in between. Germline CDR1 and CDR2: SGHNT and YENEEA. The CDR3 runs 11 residues. CDR3 sequence: CASRKDYEQYF. The DNA of the CDR3 is TGTGCCAGCAGAAAAGACTACGAGCAGTACTTC.

The CDR3 here is CASRPSGGAETQYF. As DNA, the CDR3 is TGTGCCAGCCGTCCTAGCGGGGGGGCGGAGACCCAGTACTTC. The V gene is TRBV3-1, the J gene TRBJ2-5, with 12 nucleotides matching TRBD2. The V gene's germline CDR1 is LGHDT and CDR2 YNNKEL (reference sequence). The trim removed 8 bases at V and 5 bases at J, leaving 6 bases unmatched. The CDR3 contains 14 residues.

This clonotype was observed a handful of times. V usage is TRBV20-1 and J usage is TRBJ1-1, with 9 nucleotides matching TRBD1. CDR1 is DFQATT, CDR2 SNEGSKA, per germline (reference sequence). Trimming at V came to 1 base and at J to 7 bases, leaving 10 bases not matched to a gene. The CDR3 runs to 15 residues. In DNA, the CDR3 is TGCAGTGCTAGAGTATCGTTTACAGGGGGCATTGAAGCTTTCTTT. As protein: CSARVSFTGGIEAFF.

This clonotype was recorded a few times. The chain links TRBV20-1 to TRBJ2-7, with D hard to call. Trimming cost V 0 bases and J 2 bases, with 17 bases left between them. Germline V gene data show CDR1 as DFQATT and CDR2 as SNEGSKA (reference sequence). This CDR3 has 16 amino acids. CDR3 region: CSARDAVRASPYEQYF. The DNA for the CDR3 is TGCAGTGCTAGAGATGCGGTAAGGGCCAGCCCCTACGAGCAGTACTTC.

The rearrangement uses TRBV15 and TRBJ1-5; perhaps TRBD1 as D (6 bases). This CDR3 has 14 residues. Germline assignment: CDR1 LNHNV and CDR2 YYDKDF (reference sequence). Trimming pared 8 bases from V and 6 bases from J, leaving 17 bases between. In nucleotides, the CDR3 is TGTGCCACCGGAGAACAGGGAAACCCTCAGCCCCAGCATTTT. Translation: CATGEQGNPQPQHF.

This clonotype was seen more than once but under ten times. The chain carries TRBV4-2 and TRBJ2-3; D remains ambiguous. Per germline, CDR1 LGHNA and CDR2 YNFKEQ. This CDR3 has 13 residues. The V end lost 0 bases, the J end lost 4 bases, and 5 bases lay between the germline ends. The CDR3 DNA is TGTGCCAGCAGCCAAGATAGACCAGATACGCAGTATTTT. This encodes CASSQDRPDTQYF.

The chain recombines TRBV7-2 with TRBJ2-3; D may be TRBD1 (6 bases). Germline CDR1 is SGHTA and CDR2 is FQGNSA. CDR3 size: 22 residues. V gave up 3 bases and J gave up 0 bases, with 31 bases separating them. The CDR3 bases are TGTGCCAGCAGCTTCTCCTCCCCGGTCAGGGGTCTCATTTTAACTAGCACAGATACGCAGTATTTT. It yields the protein CASSFSSPVRGLILTSTDTQYF.

The rearrangement links TRBV6-5 to TRBJ2-3; 8 bases line up with TRBD2. Losses at the gene ends were 0 bases for V and 0 bases for J; bases not matched to a gene: 5. This CDR3 contains 17 residues. Germline CDR1 reads MNHEY; CDR2 reads SVGAGI. Here the CDR3 reads CASSYSGERGSTDTQYF. The CDR3 DNA reads TGTGCCAGCAGTTACTCTGGAGAGCGGGGGAGCACAGATACGCAGTATTTT.

This clonotype was observed a few times. The V and J genes are TRBV24-1 and TRBJ2-3, with 9 bases aligning to TRBD1. This CDR3 is built from 16 residues. V lost 3 bases to trimming and J lost 5 bases; unmatched junction nucleotides: 8. Germline V lookup: CDR1 KGHDR, CDR2 SFDVKD. CDR3 nucleotides: TGTGCCACCAGTGATGCCCCGGGACAGGGCATAGATACGCAGTATTTT. This translates into CATSDAPGQGIDTQYF.

The chain carries TRBV29-1 and TRBJ2-3; unclear D gene. Germline assignment: CDR1 SQVTM and CDR2 ANQGSEA. CDR3 size: 12 residues. Trimming left V 6 bases short and J 2 bases short, with 9 bases between. CDR3 amino acids: CSVWSNTDTQYF. CDR3 coding DNA: TGCAGCGTGTGGAGTAACACAGATACGCAGTATTTT.

This clonotype came up a few times. V is TRBV29-1 and J is TRBJ2-3; D is perhaps TRBD1 (5 bases). This CDR3 is 13 amino acids long. Germline values: CDR1 SQVTM, CDR2 ANQGSEA. Trimming stripped 1 base from V and 2 bases from J, with 7 bases between. CDR3 DNA sequence: TGCAGCGTTGAAGGACAGCTCACAGATACGCAGTATTTT. It encodes CSVEGQLTDTQYF.

V and J are TRBV6-1 and TRBJ1-1; 11 bases are a match to TRBD1. This CDR3 is built from 16 residues. The V gene end was trimmed by 2 bases and the J gene end by 6 bases; junction bases not matched to a gene: 8. Looked up from germline, CDR1 is MNHNS and CDR2 is SASEGT. The CDR3 loop is CASSEPYTDRGPEAFF. DNA of the CDR3: TGTGCCAGCAGTGAACCTTACACGGACAGGGGGCCTGAAGCTTTCTTT.

The J gene is TRBJ1-1, the V gene TRBV29-1; no reliable D call. The CDR3 has 11 amino acids. V lost 8 bases, J lost 3 bases, and 10 bases lay in between. The V gene's germline CDR1 is SQVTM and CDR2 ANQGSEA. The CDR3 loop reads CSPIEDTEAFF. CDR3 coding DNA: TGCAGCCCCATAGAGGACACTGAAGCTTTCTTT.

The chain links TRBV6-5 to TRBJ2-7, with 7 bases identical to TRBD1. Germline lookup yields CDR1 MNHEY and CDR2 SVGAGI. J lost 7 bases, V lost 8 bases, and 14 bases had no gene match. This CDR3 contains 14 residues. CDR3 sequence: CASAGPTGVEEQYF. In DNA, the CDR3 is TGTGCCAGCGCAGGACCTACAGGGGTCGAAGAGCAGTACTTC.

This clonotype was detected ten times or more. The chain couples TRBV3-1 to TRBJ1-3; D unresolved. This CDR3 has 15 residues. Per the germline V gene, CDR1 is LGHDT and CDR2 is YNNKEL (reference sequence). Deletions cut 4 bases from V and 0 bases from J, with 10 bases between. The CDR3 coding sequence is TGTGCCAGCAGCCCCTCGGCCACCTCTGGAAACACCATATATTTT. Translated, it gives CASSPSATSGNTIYF.

The genes are TRBV5-4 and TRBJ2-2, with unresolved D. Germline V lookup: CDR1 SGHNT, CDR2 YYREEE (reference sequence). The V end lost 0 bases, the J end lost 1 base, and 10 bases lay between the germline ends. The CDR3 has 16 amino acids. The CDR3 DNA sequence: TGTGCCAGCAGCTTGGCCACGGGCCGGAACACCGGGGAGCTGTTTTTT. Protein: CASSLATGRNTGELFF. The full variable domain, with the rest looked up from reference TRBV5-4 and TRBJ2-2, is ETGVTQSPTHLIKTRGQQVTLRCSSQSGHNTVSWYQQALGQGPQFIFQYYREEENGRGNFPPRFSGLQFPNYSSELNVNALELDDSALYLCASSLATGRNTGELFFGEGSRLTVL.

A few counts support this clonotype. V usage is TRBV11-2 and J usage is TRBJ2-1; a weak D match, TRBD2 (5 bases). This CDR3 has 16 amino acids. The germline gives CDR1 SGHAT, CDR2 FQNNGV. Deletions cut 0 bases from V and 4 bases from J, with 13 bases between. In DNA, the CDR3 is TGTGCCAGCAGCTTAGAAGGTAGCGCCTATTACAATGAGCAGTTCTTC. It specifies CASSLEGSAYYNEQFF.

This clonotype was recorded a few times. This chain links TRBV27 with TRBJ2-1; TRBD2 matches at 11 bases. V was clipped by 9 bases and J by 3 bases; unmatched bases: 7. Germline V CDR1 and CDR2: MNHEY, SMNVEV (reference sequence). This CDR3 comprises 15 residues. CDR3 DNA: TGTGCCAGTCATAGCGGGGGGGCTCGCTACAATGAGCAGTTCTTC. This codes for CASHSGGARYNEQFF.

The chain uses TRBV5-6 and TRBJ2-7; TRBD1 agrees at 11 bases. J gave up 3 bases and V 5 bases, and 7 bases lay outside the gene matches. CDR3 length: 15 amino acids. Germline V gene data show CDR1 as SGHDT and CDR2 as YYEEEE. CDR3 nucleotide sequence: TGTGCCAGCAGACGGGACAGGGGGACCCTCTACGAGCAGTACTTC. As protein: CASRRDRGTLYEQYF.

This rearrangement joins TRBV7-9 to TRBJ1-1; no definite D call. Trimming removed 1 base at V and 9 bases at J, with 12 bases between. Germline V gives CDR1 SEHNR, CDR2 FQNEAQ (reference sequence). The CDR3 is 13 amino acids. The CDR3 here is CASSLVTWGKAFF. CDR3 DNA sequence: TGTGCCAGCAGCTTAGTTACCTGGGGAAAAGCTTTCTTT. The whole variable domain, filled in from reference TRBV7-9 and TRBJ1-1, reads DTGVSQNPRHKITKRGQNVTFRCDPISEHNRLYWYRQTLGQGPEFLTYFQNEAQLEKSRLLSDRFSAERPKGSFSTLEIQRTEQGDSAMYLCASSLVTWGKAFFGQGTRLTVV.

This clonotype was counted many times. Here the CDR3 DNA reads TGTGCCAGCAGCTTGAGAGCCGGGGAGCTGTTTTTT. It codes for CASSLRAGELFF. J is TRBJ2-2 and V is TRBV7-9, with D hard to call. V was pared by 3 bases and J by 6 bases, with 5 bases between. CDR3 length: 12 amino acids. CDR1 and CDR2 from the germline V gene are SEHNR and FQNEAQ (reference sequence). Complete variable domain (other parts from reference TRBV7-9 and TRBJ2-2): DTGVSQNPRHKITKRGQNVTFRCDPISEHNRLYWYRQTLGQGPEFLTYFQNEAQLEKSRLLSDRFSAERPKGSFSTLEIQRTEQGDSAMYLCASSLRAGELFFGEGSRLTVL.

The table lists this clonotype with a few counts. DNA for the CDR3: TGCAGTGCTAATGGACAGTTGAACACTGAAGCTTTCTTT. Residues: CSANGQLNTEAFF. The genes are TRBV20-1 and TRBJ1-1; TRBD1 is a possible D gene (6 bases). CDR1 is DFQATT, CDR2 SNEGSKA, per germline (reference sequence). This CDR3 has 13 amino acids. Trimming left V 4 bases short and J 0 bases short, with 9 bases between.